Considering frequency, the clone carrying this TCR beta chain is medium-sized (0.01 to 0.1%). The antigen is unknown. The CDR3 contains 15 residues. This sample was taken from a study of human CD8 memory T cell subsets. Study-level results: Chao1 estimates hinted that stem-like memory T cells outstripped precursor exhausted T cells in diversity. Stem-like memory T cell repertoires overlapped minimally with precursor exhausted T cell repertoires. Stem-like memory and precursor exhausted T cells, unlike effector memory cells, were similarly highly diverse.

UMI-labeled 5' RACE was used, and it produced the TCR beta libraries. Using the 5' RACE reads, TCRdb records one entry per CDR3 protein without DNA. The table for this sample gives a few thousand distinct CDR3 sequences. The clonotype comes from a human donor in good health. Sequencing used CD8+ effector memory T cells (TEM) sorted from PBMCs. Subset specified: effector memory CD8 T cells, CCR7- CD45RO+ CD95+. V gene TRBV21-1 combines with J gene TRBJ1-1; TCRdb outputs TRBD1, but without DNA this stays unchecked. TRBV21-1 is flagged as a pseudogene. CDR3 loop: CASSKRGQLNTEAFF.